A single sample is the source of the 27 T cell receptor beta chains below, sequenced in a study of OX40 agonist ivuxolimab in advanced cancers. TCRdb keeps only in-frame clones here, not all; method: immunoSEQ multiplex PCR. Altogether 50,000 or so clones are present, 88% being singletons, with the ten largest covering about 3.5%. Sequences were derived from CD4+ or CD8+ T cells sorted from blood, sampled in a trial of the OX40 agonist ivuxolimab. Receptors originate from an adult with an advanced solid tumor such as melanoma, head and neck, liver or kidney cancer.

The J gene is TRBJ2-5, the V gene TRBV5-1; D gene ambiguous. Trimming removed 4 bases at V and 5 bases at J, with 9 bases between. The CDR3 spans 12 residues. Germline CDR1 and CDR2: SGHRS and YFSETQ. The CDR3 region has the DNA TGCGCCAGCAGCACCGATCGGGAGACCCAGTACTTC. Its protein is CASSTDRETQYF.

The chain carries TRBV28 and TRBJ2-1, with no clear D. Germline CDR1 MDHEN, CDR2 SYDVKM. Trimming stripped 8 bases from V and 5 bases from J, with 16 bases between. The CDR3 has 14 amino acids. CDR3 DNA: TGTGCCAGCTGGACCTGGGTCACCAACAATGAGCAGTTCTTC. It encodes CASWTWVTNNEQFF.

This CDR3 reads CASSPNPGLARADTQYF. DNA for the CDR3: TGTGCCAGCTCACCTAATCCGGGACTAGCGAGGGCAGATACGCAGTATTTT. The V gene is TRBV18, the J gene TRBJ2-3, with 10 bases aligning to TRBD2. Germline V gene data show CDR1 as KGHSH and CDR2 as LQKENI. The junction had 10 bases not matched to a gene; V was cut back by 3 bases and J by 4 bases. This CDR3 is built from 17 residues.

The gene calls are TRBV14 and TRBJ1-2; D call uncertain. CDR1 is SGHDN, CDR2 FVKESK, per germline. V was trimmed by 1 base and J by 8 bases, leaving 14 bases between them. This CDR3 spans 14 amino acids. The CDR3 DNA reads as TGTGCCAGCAGCCAAGTAGAAAAAGGGAGAGGCTACACCTTC. Translation: CASSQVEKGRGYTF.

The V gene is TRBV13, the J gene TRBJ2-2; 8 positions match TRBD2. V shed 2 bases and J 2 bases; nucleotides not matched to a gene: 4. CDR1 and CDR2 from the germline V gene are PRHDT and FYEKMQ (reference sequence). The length of the CDR3 is 16 residues. The CDR3 DNA is TGTGCCAGCAGCTTACGGAGCGGGGGCAACACCGGGGAGCTGTTTTTT. Amino acid sequence: CASSLRSGGNTGELFF.

V gene TRBV6-5 combines with J gene TRBJ2-2, with D hard to call. Germline assignment: CDR1 MNHEY and CDR2 SVGAGI. The CDR3 sequence is 13 residues long. The ends were cut back, 5 bases at V and 0 bases at J, with 4 bases in the middle. The CDR3 region is CASSLANTGELFF. The CDR3 DNA reads as TGTGCCAGCAGTCTAGCGAACACCGGGGAGCTGTTTTTT.

J is TRBJ1-2 and V is TRBV5-1; tentative D call: TRBD1 (6 bases). Trimming shortened V by 0 bases and J by 2 bases, and 14 bases separated the two germline ends. This CDR3 contains 16 residues. CDR1 and CDR2 from the germline V gene are SGHRS and YFSETQ. The CDR3, as DNA: TGCGCCAGCAGCTTGGCCGGGGGGGCTGACAACTATGGCTACACCTTC. Translation gives CASSLAGGADNYGYTF.

This clone is categorized as medium-sized (0.01 to 0.1%). The chain has TRBV19 and TRBJ2-6; 9 bases align to TRBD1. CDR3 length: 17 residues. Germline-derived CDR1 and CDR2 are LNHDA and SQIVND (reference sequence). V shed 4 bases, J shed 2 bases, and the junction held 6 bases outside the gene matches. CDR3 in amino acids: CASSRQGDVAGANVLTF. In DNA form, the CDR3 reads TGTGCCAGTAGTAGACAGGGGGATGTGGCTGGGGCCAACGTCCTGACTTTC.

This chain joins TRBV27 and TRBJ1-1; D is unresolved. Trimming removed 1 base from V and 8 bases from J, with 8 bases in between. CDR1 and CDR2 from the germline V gene are MNHEY and SMNVEV (reference sequence). CDR3 length: 12 residues. The CDR3 spells CASSLWGGEAFF. The CDR3 DNA is TGTGCCAGCAGTTTATGGGGTGGAGAAGCTTTCTTT.

The V and J genes are TRBV28 and TRBJ1-2, with 11 bases that match TRBD1. The junction had 5 bases not matched to a gene; V was cut back by 6 bases and J by 8 bases. The germline gives CDR1 MDHEN, CDR2 SYDVKM. The CDR3 sequence is 13 residues long. CDR3 sequence: CASSWDRGRGYTF. CDR3 DNA: TGTGCCAGCAGCTGGGACAGGGGGAGAGGCTACACCTTC.

Here the CDR3 DNA reads TGTGCCAGCAGCCTCCTTTTAGCGGGCCTCAGCACAGATACGCAGTATTTT. Protein sequence: CASSLLLAGLSTDTQYF. This chain uses TRBV11-2 with TRBJ2-3; 7 bases are a match to TRBD2. This CDR3 is built from 17 residues. From germline, CDR1 is SGHAT and CDR2 FQNNGV. Germline trimming cut 5 bases from V and 0 bases from J; bases unmatched to any gene: 11.

CDR3 sequence reads: CAISESGPKREVGAVYGYTF. CDR3 DNA sequence: TGTGCCATCAGTGAGTCGGGCCCGAAGAGGGAAGTGGGTGCGGTCTATGGCTACACCTTC. The gene calls are TRBV10-3 and TRBJ1-2; D is ambiguous. V lost 0 bases and J 4 bases, leaving 27 bases between the germline ends. The germline V gene has CDR1 ENHRY and CDR2 SYGVKD. CDR3 length: 20 residues.

The gene calls are TRBV6-5 and TRBJ1-4; D is uncertain. CDR1 MNHEY and CDR2 SVGAGI come from the germline V gene. V was cut by 7 bases and J by 11 bases, with 17 bases left in between. CDR3 length: 13 residues. The CDR3 loop is CASTNVERGKLFF. DNA of the CDR3: TGTGCCAGCACTAACGTGGAGCGTGGGAAACTGTTTTTT.

The CDR3 spells CASSIGLKGFYTEAFF. For the CDR3, the DNA is TGTGCCAGTAGTATAGGTTTGAAGGGTTTCTACACTGAAGCTTTCTTT. The rearrangement joins TRBV19 to TRBJ1-1; D is undetermined. The V gene's germline CDR1 is LNHDA and CDR2 SQIVND (reference sequence). The CDR3 extends over 16 amino acids. V lost 1 base and J lost 3, with 15 bases in between.

The chain joins TRBV28 to TRBJ1-5; TRBD1 matches at 8 bases. With V trimmed by 6 bases and J by 4 bases, 17 bases remained unmatched. The CDR3 is 18 amino acids. Germline V gene lookup returns CDR1 MDHEN and CDR2 SYDVKM. The CDR3 here is CASRYGTATGGSNQPQHF. The CDR3 region has the DNA TGTGCCAGCAGATACGGGACAGCCACAGGGGGTAGTAATCAGCCCCAGCATTTT.

V usage is TRBV4-3 and J usage is TRBJ2-2, with D maybe TRBD2 (7 bases). The CDR3 length is 20 residues. The germline V gene encodes CDR1 LGHNA and CDR2 YSLEER. Trimming removed 1 base at V and 5 bases at J, with 26 bases between. CDR3 region: CASSQARGGGRNWGTGELFF. The CDR3 coding sequence is TGCGCCAGCAGCCAAGCTAGAGGGGGGGGAAGGAATTGGGGTACCGGGGAGCTGTTTTTT.

The V call is TRBV18, the J call TRBJ1-4, with unresolved D. The CDR3 spans 14 residues. V lost 0 bases, J lost 0 bases, and 2 bases lay in between. The germline CDR1 and CDR2 sequences are KGHSH and LQKENI. This CDR3 is CASSPPATNEKLFF. CDR3 DNA: TGTGCCAGCTCACCACCGGCAACTAATGAAAAACTGTTTTTT.

The chain couples TRBV29-1 to TRBJ2-3; D ambiguous. This CDR3 spans 12 amino acids. Trimming cost V 4 bases and J 3 bases, with 8 bases left between them. Germline CDR1 is SQVTM and CDR2 is ANQGSEA. Written as DNA, the CDR3 is TGCAGCGTTGGAGGAGATACAGATACGCAGTATTTT. It codes for CSVGGDTDTQYF.

The V and J genes are TRBV19 and TRBJ2-3; 11 nucleotides align to TRBD1. Germline CDR1 and CDR2: LNHDA and SQIVND (reference sequence). Losses at the gene ends were 2 bases for V and 4 bases for J; bases not matched to a gene: 2. CDR3 length: 15 residues. The CDR3 reads CASSISGQGADTQYF. The CDR3 bases are TGTGCCAGTAGTATATCGGGACAGGGGGCAGATACGCAGTATTTT.

The CDR3 DNA sequence: TGTGCCAGCAGGGGACAGATGAACACTGAAGCTTTCTTT. This encodes CASRGQMNTEAFF. The chain is built from TRBV2 and TRBJ1-1, with TRBD1 matching 7 bases. V was pared by 6 bases and J by 0 bases, with 1 base of the junction left unmatched. This CDR3 contains 13 residues. Germline V gene data show CDR1 as SNHLY and CDR2 as FYNNEI.

The rearrangement joins TRBV5-1 to TRBJ2-7; perhaps TRBD2 as D (6 bases). V lost 4 bases, J lost 3 bases, and 17 bases lay in between. CDR3 length: 15 residues. Germline assignment: CDR1 SGHRS and CDR2 YFSETQ. In nucleotides, the CDR3 is TGCGCCAGCAGCCAAGACTCTAGCGAGGTCTACGAGCAGTACTTC. Its translation: CASSQDSSEVYEQYF.

The rearrangement uses TRBV7-8 and TRBJ2-1; D is ambiguous. This CDR3 comprises 14 residues. Trimming left V 4 bases short and J 9 bases short, with 16 bases between. The germline gives CDR1 SGHVS, CDR2 FQNEAQ. The CDR3 loop is CASSSAQTWGEQFF. DNA of the CDR3: TGTGCCAGCAGCTCAGCGCAGACTTGGGGTGAGCAGTTCTTC.

The DNA for the CDR3 is TGCGCCAGCAGTCAAGTACAGGGTCCCCCCCCAGATACGCAGTATTTT. As protein: CASSQVQGPPPDTQYF. The chain couples TRBV23-1 to TRBJ2-3; D possibly corresponds to TRBD1 (6 bases). Being an ORF, TRBV23-1 has a function that is uncertain. This CDR3 spans 16 amino acids. V was clipped by 2 bases and J by 4 bases, with 16 bases between them.

CDR3 residues: CATSIGPLAEQYF. The CDR3 DNA is TGTGCCACCAGCATCGGGCCCCTAGCTGAGCAGTACTTC. J is TRBJ2-7 and V is TRBV15; TRBD2 is a possible D gene (5 bases). The CDR3 is made up of 13 amino acids. V was cut by 4 bases and J by 7 bases, with 14 bases left in between. Looked up from germline, CDR1 is LNHNV and CDR2 is YYDKDF (reference sequence).

Only one count was recorded for this clone. The rearrangement joins TRBV28 to TRBJ2-1; the D gene is possibly TRBD1 (5 bases). V gave up 10 bases and J gave up 2 bases, with 12 bases separating them. Germline V lookup: CDR1 MDHEN, CDR2 SYDVKM. CDR3 size: 13 residues. CDR3 loop: CATTGRPYNEQFF. The DNA of the CDR3 is TGTGCCACCACAGGCAGACCCTACAATGAGCAGTTCTTC.

This clone was counted only a few times. The V and J genes are TRBV19 and TRBJ1-5; 7 bases match TRBD1. V was clipped by 7 bases and J by 0 bases; unmatched bases: 12. Germline V gives CDR1 LNHDA, CDR2 SQIVND (reference sequence). This CDR3 has 17 amino acids. CDR3 DNA: TGTGCCAGTATCAGGGAAGGGGGCATCGTTAGCAATCAGCCCCAGCATTTT. As protein: CASIREGGIVSNQPQHF. The full variable domain, rest sourced from reference TRBV19 and TRBJ1-5, is DGGITQSPKYLFRKEGQNVTLSCEQNLNHDAMYWYRQDPGQGLRLIYYSQIVNDFQKGDIAEGYSVSREKKESFPLTVTSAQKNPTAFYLCASIREGGIVSNQPQHFGDGTRLSIL.

The table lists this clone with a few counts. The chain has TRBV15 and TRBJ1-2, with no clear D. The V gene lost 2 bases and the J gene lost 4 bases, with 11 bases spanning the gap. The CDR3 extends over 14 amino acids. CDR1 is LNHNV, CDR2 YYDKDF, per germline (reference sequence). CDR3 loop: CATSRSGRFYGYTF. As DNA, the CDR3 is TGTGCCACCAGCAGATCTGGCCGGTTCTATGGCTACACCTTC.